This passage covers 13 T cell receptor beta chains from one sample sequenced in a study of blood T cell repertoires in COVID-19. TCRdb's copy holds only in-frame clones and misses some; the assay was immunoSEQ multiplex PCR. The table records about 400,000 clones, around 90% of them present only once. The sample comprised PBMCs or T cells enriched from blood (not recorded which). These receptors all come from a woman aged 40 to 50 with acute COVID-19.

This chain uses TRBV2 with TRBJ1-3; the match to TRBD1 covers 8 bases. Germline trimming cut 6 bases from V and 0 bases from J; bases unmatched to any gene: 7. Germline V lookup: CDR1 SNHLY, CDR2 FYNNEI. CDR3 length: 16 amino acids. The CDR3 nucleotides are TGTGCCAGCAGGGGAGGGACAGGTGACTCTGGAAACACCATATATTTT. Its protein is CASRGGTGDSGNTIYF.

The V and J genes are TRBV19 and TRBJ1-1; D perhaps matches TRBD1 (6 bases). This CDR3 has 17 amino acids. Between the trimmed V and J ends, which lost 0 bases and 1 base, there was a span of 15 bases. CDR1 is LNHDA and CDR2 is SQIVND in the germline V gene (reference sequence). The DNA of the CDR3 is TGTGCCAGTAGTATAGATCCCCAGGGGCAACCGAACACTGAAGCTTTCTTT. It specifies CASSIDPQGQPNTEAFF.

The V and J genes are TRBV11-2 and TRBJ2-5; possibly TRBD2 for D (5 bases). Germline-derived CDR1 and CDR2 are SGHAT and FQNNGV. Trimming stripped 4 bases from V and 2 bases from J, with 14 bases between. The CDR3 spans 15 residues. The CDR3 spells CASSSTTGKQETQYF. For the CDR3, the DNA is TGTGCCAGCAGCTCCACGACGGGAAAACAAGAGACCCAGTACTTC.

The V call is TRBV3-1 (or the pseudogene TRBV3-2), the J call TRBJ1-2; 9 positions match TRBD1. Germline V lookup: CDR1 LGHDT, CDR2 YNNKEL (reference sequence). Trimming took 3 bases from V and 7 from J; bases not matched to a gene: 3. The CDR3 spans 13 residues. This CDR3 is CASSQGQGAGYTF. Here the CDR3 DNA reads TGTGCCAGCAGCCAGGGACAGGGCGCTGGCTACACCTTC.

V is TRBV6-5 and J is TRBJ1-4; D ambiguous. This CDR3 is 16 amino acids long. Germline CDR1 and CDR2: MNHEY and SVGAGI. V lost 2 bases, J lost 4 bases, and 14 bases lay in between. The CDR3 DNA is TGTGCCAGCAGTTACAACGGGGTACGCGGTAATGAAAAACTGTTTTTT. Translation: CASSYNGVRGNEKLFF.

For the CDR3, the DNA is TGTGCCAGCAGTCTACAGGGGGCAGGGTCACCCCTCCACTTT. It codes for CASSLQGAGSPLHF. The J gene is TRBJ1-6, the V gene TRBV6-5; 9 bases map to TRBD1. The CDR3 extends over 14 amino acids. Germline CDR1 MNHEY, CDR2 SVGAGI. V lost 5 bases, J lost 10 bases, and 6 bases stayed unmatched.

CDR3 loop: CASSVVGDTREDTQYF. In DNA, the CDR3 is TGTGCCAGCAGCGTAGTCGGCGACACTCGGGAAGATACGCAGTATTTT. The rearrangement links TRBV9 to TRBJ2-3; a possible D gene is TRBD2 (5 bases). The CDR3 length is 16 residues. Germline loops: CDR1 SGDLS, CDR2 YYNGEE. V lost 0 bases to trimming and J lost 5 bases, with 16 bases between them.

The chain links TRBV12-3 or TRBV12-4 to TRBJ1-2; the match to TRBD1 covers 11 bases. The CDR3 consists of 13 residues. J was trimmed by 6 bases and V by 8 bases; bases with no gene match: 5. The CDR3 nucleotides read TGTGCCAGCGGGATGGGACAGGGGGATGGCTACACCTTC. This encodes CASGMGQGDGYTF.

This clone occurred a few times. The CDR3 is CASSLYESGELFF. The DNA of the CDR3 is TGTGCCAGCAGTTTATATGAGTCCGGGGAGCTGTTTTTT. V gene TRBV27 combines with J gene TRBJ2-2; no definite D call. The germline V and J ends were trimmed by 1 base and 6 bases, with 6 bases remaining between them. The germline V gene has CDR1 MNHEY and CDR2 SMNVEV (reference sequence). This CDR3 is built from 13 residues.

The chain uses TRBV3-1 (or the pseudogene TRBV3-2) and TRBJ1-4, with TRBD1 as a possible D gene (5 bases). Trimming pared 4 bases from V and 5 bases from J, leaving 11 bases between. Germline V CDR1 and CDR2: LGHDT, YNNKEL (reference sequence). The CDR3 contains 14 residues. CDR3 DNA: TGTGCCAGCAGCCCCCGGACACTGAATGAAAAACTGTTTTTT. Its translation: CASSPRTLNEKLFF.

The chain links TRBV10-3 to TRBJ2-3; D perhaps matches TRBD2 (7 bases). This CDR3 has 15 residues. The germline gives CDR1 ENHRY, CDR2 SYGVKD. The germline V and J ends were trimmed by 3 bases and 4 bases, with 14 bases remaining between them. CDR3 DNA: TGTGCCATCAGTGATGGGAGGGGGGGTGCAGATACGCAGTATTTT. Translating it yields CAISDGRGGADTQYF.

The chain employs TRBV6-5 and TRBJ1-6; D may be TRBD1 (6 bases). Trimming took 6 bases from V and 7 from J, leaving 13 bases between them. The V gene's germline CDR1 is MNHEY and CDR2 SVGAGI. The CDR3 loop spans 14 amino acids. The CDR3, as DNA: TGTGCCAGCAGCCCCCAGGGACAAAATTCACCCCTCCACTTT. It is translated as CASSPQGQNSPLHF.

This chain uses TRBV5-1 with TRBJ1-2, with 7 bases matching TRBD1. The V gene end was trimmed by 1 base and the J gene end by 2 bases; junction bases not matched to a gene: 5. This CDR3 has 15 amino acids. Germline loops: CDR1 SGHRS, CDR2 YFSETQ. DNA for the CDR3: TGCGCCAGCAGCTTGTCGACAGGGTCCAACTATGGCTACACCTTC. As protein: CASSLSTGSNYGYTF.